These 30 T cell receptor beta chains originate from one sample sequenced in a study of T cells after posttransplantation cyclophosphamide. Cells defined as naive were viable CD3+CD4+ or CD3+CD8+ and CCR7+CD45RA+CD45RO-CD95-CD27+CD28+. Sequencing was performed with immunoSEQ multiplex PCR; in TCRdb, only in-frame clones are kept and a portion is missing. Here the sample spans approximately 23,000 clones, approximately 98% being singletons. The source material was naive CD4+ T cells sorted from PBMCs. These receptors were obtained from a middle-aged man in good health, CMV-negative, and a related stem cell transplant donor.

The rearrangement uses TRBV7-2 and TRBJ2-7; D possibly corresponds to TRBD1 (8 bases). The CDR3 covers 14 residues. V lost 5 bases, J lost 2 bases, and 13 bases lay in between. Germline V gives CDR1 SGHTA, CDR2 FQGNSA. CDR3 DNA: TGTGCCAGCAGCCCACAGGGGGGGACCTACGAGCAGTACTTC. Protein sequence: CASSPQGGTYEQYF.

This chain joins TRBV6-5 and TRBJ1-1; 8 positions agree with TRBD1. Germline values: CDR1 MNHEY, CDR2 SVGAGI. This CDR3 has 15 residues. With V trimmed by 2 bases and J by 11 bases, 13 bases remained unmatched. DNA of the CDR3: TGTGCCAGCAGTTACGCGGGACAGGCAGTCCAGTGGGCTTTCTTT. Its protein product is CASSYAGQAVQWAFF.

The chain carries TRBV6-5 and TRBJ2-7, with 8 nucleotides matching TRBD2. The CDR3 is 15 residues long. J gave up 2 bases and V 6 bases, and 9 bases lay outside the gene matches. From germline, CDR1 is MNHEY and CDR2 SVGAGI. CDR3 DNA sequence: TGTGCCAGCAGCCCTCGAGCGGGAGCTACCTACGAGCAGTACTTC. Amino acid sequence: CASSPRAGATYEQYF.

This sequence joins TRBV9 and TRBJ1-1; D ambiguous. Trimming removed 0 bases from V and 5 bases from J, with 11 bases in between. There are 14 residues in the CDR3. In germline, CDR1 is SGDLS, CDR2 YYNGEE. In nucleotides, the CDR3 is TGTGCCAGCAGCGTAGAATGGGAGAATACTGAAGCTTTCTTT. It codes for CASSVEWENTEAFF.

V and J are TRBV6-5 and TRBJ1-6; D might be TRBD1 (6 bases). The germline V and J ends were trimmed by 2 bases and 7 bases, with 9 bases remaining between them. The CDR3 is 14 amino acids. Looked up from germline, CDR1 is MNHEY and CDR2 is SVGAGI. DNA of the CDR3: TGTGCCAGCAGTTACCCCGGACAGAATTCACCCCTCCACTTT. Its protein is CASSYPGQNSPLHF.

V is TRBV6-5 and J is TRBJ1-6, with D tentatively TRBD1 (6 bases). The V gene's germline CDR1 is MNHEY and CDR2 SVGAGI. Trimming removed 3 bases at V and 7 bases at J, with 10 bases between. The CDR3 spans 14 residues. This chain's CDR3 is CASSYFQGNSPLHF. The CDR3 DNA sequence: TGTGCCAGCAGTTATTTCCAGGGGAATTCACCCCTCCACTTT.

This chain links TRBV6-6 with TRBJ2-1, with 9 bases lining up with TRBD2. Germline loops: CDR1 MNHNY, CDR2 SVGAGI (reference sequence). This CDR3 has 15 residues. V lost 0 bases to trimming and J lost 11 bases; unmatched junction nucleotides: 8. CDR3 residues: CASSYSIAGAPKQFF. CDR3 nucleotide sequence: TGTGCCAGCAGTTACTCGATAGCGGGGGCCCCCAAGCAGTTCTTC.

This chain uses TRBV5-1 with TRBJ2-1, with 11 positions matching TRBD2. Germline lookup yields CDR1 SGHRS and CDR2 YFSETQ. V lost 4 bases and J lost 5; bases outside the gene matches: 2. CDR3 length: 14 residues. The CDR3: CASSRLAGNNEQFF. CDR3 nucleotides: TGCGCCAGCAGCCGACTAGCGGGGAACAATGAGCAGTTCTTC.

The gene calls are TRBV5-1 and TRBJ2-1, with 8 bases aligning to TRBD1. Germline CDR1 and CDR2: SGHRS and YFSETQ. The ends lost 0 bases at V and 4 bases at J; junction bases unmatched: 3. There are 15 residues in the CDR3. CDR3 in DNA: TGCGCCAGCAGCTTGGATGGACAGGGTTACAATGAGCAGTTCTTC. Translated: CASSLDGQGYNEQFF. Complete variable domain (other parts from reference TRBV5-1 and TRBJ2-1): KAGVTQTPRYLIKTRGQQVTLSCSPISGHRSVSWYQQTPGQGLQFLFEYFSETQRNKGNFPGRFSGRQFSNSRSEMNVSTLELGDSALYLCASSLDGQGYNEQFFGPGTRLTVL.

This chain uses TRBV5-5 with TRBJ2-5; 7 bases are a match to TRBD2. The closer fit of TRBJ2-7 to the DNA end suggests the J call may be wrong. Per germline, CDR1 SGHKS and CDR2 YYEKEE (reference sequence). The CDR3 has 15 amino acids. This CDR3 reads CASSFRGVNSYEQYF. For the CDR3, the DNA is TGTGCCAGCAGCTTTCGGGGGGTAAACTCCTACGAGCAGTACTTC.

The chain uses TRBV6-5 and TRBJ1-2; D is unclear. Germline-derived CDR1 and CDR2 are MNHEY and SVGAGI. The CDR3 is 13 amino acids. V lost 0 bases to trimming and J lost 7 bases, with 9 bases between them. CDR3 sequence: CASSYSEGTGYTF. CDR3 bases: TGTGCCAGCAGTTACTCTGAGGGTACTGGCTACACCTTC.

V is TRBV5-1 and J is TRBJ2-7; 15 nucleotides agree with TRBD2. The germline gives CDR1 SGHRS, CDR2 YFSETQ. The CDR3 extends over 15 amino acids. V was clipped by 4 bases and J by 3 bases; unmatched bases: 2. The DNA for the CDR3 is TGCGCCAGCAGCCCGGGACTAGCGGGAGGCTACGAGCAGTACTTC. Amino acids: CASSPGLAGGYEQYF.

The V gene is TRBV5-4, the J gene TRBJ2-7, with a weak D call TRBD1 (6 bases). CDR1 SGHNT and CDR2 YYREEE come from the germline V gene (reference sequence). Trimming took off 2 bases at V and 5 bases at J, with 11 bases between the two ends. CDR3 length equals 13 residues. Here the CDR3 DNA reads TGTGCCAGCAGCTTTGGGGGCCGAGACGAGCAGTACTTC. This codes for CASSFGGRDEQYF.

This rearrangement joins TRBV7-3 to TRBJ2-1, with 10 bases identical to TRBD2. Germline V gene lookup returns CDR1 SGHTA and CDR2 FQGTGA. This CDR3 has 16 amino acids. The trim removed 2 bases at V and 4 bases at J, leaving 5 bases unmatched. The DNA for the CDR3 is TGTGCCAGCAGCTTAGGAGCTAGCGGGGGTTACAATGAGCAGTTCTTC. Protein sequence: CASSLGASGGYNEQFF.

CDR3 loop: CASSLGGGSNQPQHF. CDR3 bases: TGTGCCAGCAGCTTAGGGGGTGGTAGCAATCAGCCCCAGCATTTT. The V call is TRBV5-4, the J call TRBJ1-5; TRBD1 is a possible D gene (6 bases). The CDR3 is 15 residues long. Germline values: CDR1 SGHNT, CDR2 YYREEE (reference sequence). V lost 2 bases and J lost 0, with 9 bases in between.

The V call is TRBV27, the J call TRBJ1-1, with D perhaps matching TRBD1 (5 bases). This CDR3 spans 17 amino acids. Per germline, CDR1 MNHEY and CDR2 SMNVEV (reference sequence). The V end lost 6 bases, the J end lost 2 bases, and 22 bases lay between the germline ends. The CDR3 nucleotides read TGTGCCAGCAGCCCGTACCAGGTGGGGGGACCTAACACTGAAGCTTTCTTT. Protein sequence: CASSPYQVGGPNTEAFF.

This sequence joins TRBV28 and TRBJ1-1; 10 bases are a match to TRBD1. This CDR3 is built from 14 residues. Germline loops: CDR1 MDHEN, CDR2 SYDVKM. Trimming cost V 4 bases and J 3 bases; bases outside gene matches: 2. CDR3 protein: CASSSGQGDTEAFF. CDR3 nucleotide sequence: TGTGCCAGCAGTTCCGGACAGGGGGACACTGAAGCTTTCTTT.

The rearrangement links TRBV7-2 to TRBJ2-3; a possible D gene is TRBD2 (7 bases). CDR1 and CDR2 from the germline V gene are SGHTA and FQGNSA. V was pared by 5 bases and J by 2 bases, with 20 bases between. The CDR3 consists of 17 residues. DNA of the CDR3: TGTGCCAGCAGCCGAGAGGGTGGGGCGGGGGCCACAGATACGCAGTATTTT. Translating it yields CASSREGGAGATDTQYF.

The chain joins TRBV18 to TRBJ2-7, with D maybe TRBD1 (6 bases). Germline V lookup: CDR1 KGHSH, CDR2 LQKENI. The CDR3 covers 13 residues. V was cut by 1 base and J by 5 bases, with 9 bases left in between. CDR3 bases: TGTGCCAGCTCACCACAAAACAGGGACGAGCAGTACTTC. Its protein is CASSPQNRDEQYF.

J is TRBJ1-5 and V is TRBV19; D possibly corresponds to TRBD1 (6 bases). This CDR3 has 15 residues. CDR1 and CDR2 from the germline V gene are LNHDA and SQIVND (reference sequence). The V and J ends lost 7 bases and 0 bases respectively, with 13 bases between them. In DNA form, the CDR3 reads TGTGCCAGTACCCCGACAGGAGTTAGCAATCAGCCCCAGCATTTT. As protein: CASTPTGVSNQPQHF.

The gene calls are TRBV10-2 and TRBJ2-1, with D perhaps matching TRBD2 (6 bases). The length of the CDR3 is 15 residues. The V end lost 7 bases, the J end lost 3 bases, and 16 bases lay between the germline ends. CDR1 is WSHSY, CDR2 SAAADI, per germline. The CDR3 nucleotides read TGCGCCAGCAACCCTCTTGGACTACTCTACAATGAGCAGTTCTTC. The encoded protein is CASNPLGLLYNEQFF.

The gene calls are TRBV6-6 and TRBJ1-5; D is uncertain. This CDR3 has 14 residues. Trimming pared 6 bases from V and 2 bases from J, leaving 11 bases between. Germline loops: CDR1 MNHNY, CDR2 SVGAGI (reference sequence). The CDR3 sequence is CASSQGRGNQPQHF. CDR3 sequence (DNA): TGTGCCAGCAGCCAAGGGAGGGGCAATCAGCCCCAGCATTTT.

This chain connects TRBV19 to TRBJ2-3, with 9 bases aligning to TRBD2. Losses at the gene ends were 7 bases for V and 5 bases for J; bases not matched to a gene: 10. Germline V gene lookup returns CDR1 LNHDA and CDR2 SQIVND (reference sequence). The CDR3 runs 15 residues. The CDR3 sequence is CASTRWAGGQDTQYF. CDR3 nucleotides: TGTGCCAGTACCCGATGGGCGGGAGGGCAAGATACGCAGTATTTT.

This clone was observed a handful of times. The chain joins TRBV5-1 to TRBJ2-7; TRBD2 matches at 10 bases. Per germline, CDR1 SGHRS and CDR2 YFSETQ. V lost 1 base, J lost 6 bases, and 10 bases stayed unmatched. This CDR3 comprises 16 residues. As DNA, the CDR3 is TGCGCCAGCAGCTTGAGTTTAGCGGGGGGACGCGGCGAGCAGTACTTC. Translation gives CASSLSLAGGRGEQYF. Full variable domain (rest looked up from reference TRBV5-1 and TRBJ2-7): KAGVTQTPRYLIKTRGQQVTLSCSPISGHRSVSWYQQTPGQGLQFLFEYFSETQRNKGNFPGRFSGRQFSNSRSEMNVSTLELGDSALYLCASSLSLAGGRGEQYFGPGTRLTVT.

The gene calls are TRBV4-2 and TRBJ1-2, with unresolved D. CDR1 is LGHNA and CDR2 is YNFKEQ in the germline V gene. V was trimmed by 1 base and J by 0 bases, leaving 18 bases between them. The CDR3 loop spans 18 amino acids. The DNA of the CDR3 is TGTGCCAGCAGCCAAGGGGTGTCGTATCGACACGCTAACTATGGCTACACCTTC. Its protein product is CASSQGVSYRHANYGYTF.

The gene calls are TRBV19 and TRBJ1-2; 7 nucleotides match TRBD1. CDR1 is LNHDA and CDR2 is SQIVND in the germline V gene (reference sequence). The V gene end was trimmed by 4 bases and the J gene end by 1 base; junction bases not matched to a gene: 0. The CDR3 runs 13 residues. In DNA form, the CDR3 reads TGTGCCAGTAGTAACAGGGGTAACTATGGCTACACCTTC. Translation: CASSNRGNYGYTF.

V and J are TRBV29-1 and TRBJ1-1; D may be TRBD1 (6 bases). This CDR3 region has 12 residues. V lost 4 bases, J lost 0 bases, and 6 bases lay in between. In germline, CDR1 is SQVTM, CDR2 ANQGSEA. For the CDR3, the DNA is TGCAGCGTTGGGGGGCTGAACACTGAAGCTTTCTTT. Its translation: CSVGGLNTEAFF.

The chain joins TRBV28 to TRBJ1-2; 7 bases line up with TRBD1. V trimming: 6 bases; J trimming: 2 bases; junction bases outside the gene matches: 3. Germline V CDR1 and CDR2: MDHEN, SYDVKM. This CDR3 region has 13 residues. CDR3 nucleotide sequence: TGTGCCAGCAGCCTGACAGGGAACTATGGCTACACCTTC. This gives the protein CASSLTGNYGYTF.

The genes are TRBV6-6 and TRBJ2-7, with TRBD1 identical over 7 bases. This CDR3 has 15 residues. Germline trimming cut 4 bases from V and 2 bases from J; bases unmatched to any gene: 8. The germline CDR1 and CDR2 sequences are MNHNY and SVGAGI (reference sequence). In DNA, the CDR3 is TGTGCCAGCAGTTCCAACCGACAGGGACCCTACGAGCAGTACTTC. It specifies CASSSNRQGPYEQYF.

This chain connects TRBV6-1 to TRBJ1-4; the D is unclear. The germline CDR1 and CDR2 sequences are MNHNS and SASEGT. This CDR3 is 15 amino acids long. Between the trimmed V and J ends, which lost 2 bases and 1 base, there was a span of 8 bases. The CDR3, as DNA: TGTGCCAGCAGTGAAAGAGCAGGAACTAATGAAAAACTGTTTTTT. This sequence encodes CASSERAGTNEKLFF.